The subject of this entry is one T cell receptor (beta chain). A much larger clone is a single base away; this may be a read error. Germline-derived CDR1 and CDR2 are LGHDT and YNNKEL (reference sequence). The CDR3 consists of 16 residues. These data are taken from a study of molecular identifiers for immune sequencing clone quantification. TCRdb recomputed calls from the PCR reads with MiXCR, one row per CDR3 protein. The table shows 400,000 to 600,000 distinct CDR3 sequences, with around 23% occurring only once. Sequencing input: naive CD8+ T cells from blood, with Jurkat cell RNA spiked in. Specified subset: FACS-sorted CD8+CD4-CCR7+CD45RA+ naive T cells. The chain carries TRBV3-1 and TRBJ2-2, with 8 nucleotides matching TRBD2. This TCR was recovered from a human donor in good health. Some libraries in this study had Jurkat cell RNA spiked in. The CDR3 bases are TGTGCCAGCGGCCAAGACCCCCGACTAGCGACCGGGGAGCTGTTTTTT. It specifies CASGQDPRLATGELFF.